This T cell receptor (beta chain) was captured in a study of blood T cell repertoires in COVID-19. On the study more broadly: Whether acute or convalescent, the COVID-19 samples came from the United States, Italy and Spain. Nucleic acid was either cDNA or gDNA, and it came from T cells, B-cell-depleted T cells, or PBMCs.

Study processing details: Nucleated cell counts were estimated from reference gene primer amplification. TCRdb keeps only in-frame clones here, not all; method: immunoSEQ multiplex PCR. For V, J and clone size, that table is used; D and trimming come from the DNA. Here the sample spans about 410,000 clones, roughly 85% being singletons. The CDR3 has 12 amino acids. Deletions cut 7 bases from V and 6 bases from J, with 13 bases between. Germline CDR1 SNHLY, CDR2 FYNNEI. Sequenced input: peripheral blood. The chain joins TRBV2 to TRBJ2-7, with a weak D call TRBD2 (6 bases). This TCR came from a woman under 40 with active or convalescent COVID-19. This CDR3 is CASTITSSEQYF. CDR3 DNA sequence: TGTGCCAGCACCATAACTAGCTCCGAGCAGTACTTC.